This section outlines one T cell receptor beta chain sequence together with its context. The target antigen is unknown. The record originates from a study of shared clonotypes between healthy human individuals. The table came from immunoSEQ multiplex PCR; TCRdb's copy has only in-frame clones and leaves some out. The repertoire has about 2,500,000 clones, around 90% of them found once; the top ten carry under 0.15%. Points from the study as a whole: What rarefaction showed was incomplete sorted-subset sequencing despite large depth.

This CDR3 comprises 14 residues. V was pared by 1 base and J by 8 bases, with 17 bases between. The germline gives CDR1 SQVTM, CDR2 ANQGSEA. The chain combines TRBV29-1 with TRBJ1-2, with no clear D. Specimen: naive CD4+ T cells sorted from blood. Subset indicated: CD45RA+ positively selected. The receptor was isolated from a man between 18 and 29 years old in good health. CDR3 amino acids: CSVEVRRRREGYTF. CDR3 bases: TGCAGCGTTGAAGTCCGACGCCGGCGGGAGGGCTACACCTTC.